This T cell receptor (beta chain) stems from a study of T cell responses to AZD1222 COVID-19 vaccine. Study-level points and caveats: Seropositive at baseline were only a handful of AZD1222 recipients. After two AZD1222 doses, spike-specific TCR breadth and depth rose versus day 0.

The method was immunoSEQ multiplex PCR; TCRdb's version includes in-frame clones alone and lacks a portion of them. The sample records approximately 130,000 clones, over 75% being singletons. Germline CDR1 and CDR2: SGHRS and YFSETQ. V trimming: 4 bases; J trimming: 9 bases; junction bases outside the gene matches: 4. This CDR3 has 12 amino acids. For this clone: Its cognate antigen is unknown.

This chain connects TRBV5-1 to TRBJ1-1; 9 bases align to TRBD1. The sample in question was peripheral blood, obtained 28 days after the second dose of the MenACWY control vaccine. This receptor was identified in an adult who received the MenACWY meningococcal vaccine as a control. CDR3 sequence: CASSPGQGKAFF. The CDR3 coding sequence is TGCGCCAGCAGCCCGGGACAGGGAAAAGCTTTCTTT.